The rows below give T cell receptor beta chains drawn from one sample of a study of T cell changes during pregnancy in multiple sclerosis. Sequencing was performed with immunoSEQ multiplex PCR; in TCRdb, only in-frame clones are kept and a portion is missing. Found here are roughly 75,000 clones, more than 85% of them singletons; the top ten hold 2.5% to 3%. Here the sequenced sample was peripheral blood, taken after pregnancy. The source of these receptors is a female donor in good health, enrolled as a control in a pregnancy study. CDR3s include the opening cysteine and the closing phenylalanine or tryptophan. D genes are given only for firm matches. Not all rows give a size; the values are once, few, many and, for expanded clones, a class.

v_gene,j_gene,d_gene,abundance,CDR3nt,CDR3aa
TRBV27,TRBJ2-2,NA,NA,TGTGCCAGCAGTTTTATCAGGGAAATGGGCGGGGAGCTGTTTTTT,CASSFIREMGGELFF
TRBV28,TRBJ2-4,NA,NA,TGTGCCAGCAGCCCCGGAGCCTGGGTTCAGTACTTC,CASSPGAWVQYF
TRBV7-8,TRBJ2-7,TRBD1,NA,TGTGCCAGCAGCTTAGCGGGCGGGACAGGGACTTACGAGCAGTACTTC,CASSLAGGTGTYEQYF
TRBV15,TRBJ2-1,NA,NA,TGTGCCACCAGCAGCATATCCCGGGAGAGCTCCTACAATGAGCAGTTCTTC,CATSSISRESSYNEQFF
TRBV6-5,TRBJ2-7,NA,NA,TGTGCCAGCAGTTCGACCGGGACTCTCTACGAGCAGTACTTC,CASSSTGTLYEQYF
TRBV19,TRBJ2-5,TRBD1,NA,TGTGCCAGTAGTACATACAGGGGAGATTACCAAGAGACCCAGTACTTC,CASSTYRGDYQETQYF
TRBV28,TRBJ1-5,NA,NA,TGTGCCAGCAGTTTGAGTTATAGCAATCAGCCCCAGCATTTT,CASSLSYSNQPQHF
TRBV28,TRBJ2-7,TRBD2,NA,TGTGCCAGCATATCCCAGCTAGCGGGAGGTGGCGAGCAGTACTTC,CASISQLAGGGEQYF
TRBV29-1,TRBJ2-1,TRBD1,NA,TGCAGCGTGAACAGGGGGCTAACCTACAATGAGCAGTTCTTC,CSVNRGLTYNEQFF
TRBV5-1,TRBJ2-1,NA,NA,TGCGCCAGCAGCTTCAATGGAGAAAATGAGCAGTTCTTC,CASSFNGENEQFF
TRBV19,TRBJ1-2,NA,NA,TGTGCCAGTAGTATGGAGGGGTTAGCTAACTATGGCTACACCTTC,CASSMEGLANYGYTF
TRBV27,TRBJ2-4,TRBD2,once,TGTGCCAGCAGGCCTAGCGGGGGAAACATTCAGTACTTC,CASRPSGGNIQYF
TRBV9,TRBJ2-1,TRBD1,few,TGTGCCAGCAGCCCCCCAGAGGGGGCCGCCTACAATGAGCAGTTCTTC,CASSPPEGAAYNEQFF
TRBV14,TRBJ2-7,NA,once,TGTGCCAGCAGCCAATATAGATACGAGCAGTACTTC,CASSQYRYEQYF
TRBV5-1,TRBJ2-3,TRBD1,NA,TGCGCCAGCAGCATGGGGACAGGGACAGATACGCAGTATTTT,CASSMGTGTDTQYF
TRBV30,TRBJ2-7,NA,NA,TGTGCCTGGAGTCAGGTCAACGAGCAGTACTTC,CAWSQVNEQYF
TRBV19,TRBJ2-7,TRBD1,NA,TGTGCCAGTAGCGACAGGGGAGTGGGCGAGCAGTACTTC,CASSDRGVGEQYF
TRBV4-3,TRBJ2-3,NA,NA,TGCGCCAGCAGCCAGCGGGAAAGCACAGATACGCAGTATTTT,CASSQRESTDTQYF
TRBV7-2,TRBJ2-7,NA,NA,TGTGCCAGCAGCTTCTTCAGGGCAGCCTACGAGCAGTACTTC,CASSFFRAAYEQYF
TRBV6-5,TRBJ1-6,NA,NA,TGTGCCAGCAGTTGGGTAGGGGTCTCACCCCTCCACTTT,CASSWVGVSPLHF
TRBV6-5,TRBJ2-7,TRBD2,NA,TGTGCCAGCACCCTGTCTAGCGGGGTCTCCTACGAGCAGTACTTC,CASTLSSGVSYEQYF
TRBV6-5,TRBJ2-4,TRBD2,NA,TGTGCCAGCAGGAAGACTAGCGGGAGGCAAAACATTCAGTACTTC,CASRKTSGRQNIQYF
TRBV11-1,TRBJ2-5,TRBD2,NA,TGTGCCAGCAGCTTGGCGTTAGCGGGCCGGGAGACCCAGTACTTC,CASSLALAGRETQYF
TRBV6-6,TRBJ1-1,TRBD1,NA,TGTGCCAGCAGGGAAGACAGGGGGCTTTCTGAAGCTTTCTTT,CASREDRGLSEAFF
TRBV7-9,TRBJ2-5,TRBD2,NA,TGTGCCAGCAGCCCGATCTCGCGGGGGTACCAAGAGACCCAGTACTTC,CASSPISRGYQETQYF
TRBV4-2,TRBJ2-3,NA,NA,TGTGCCAGCAGCCAAGAACTGCGGGGCAGCACAGATACGCAGTATTTT,CASSQELRGSTDTQYF
TRBV30,TRBJ1-6,NA,NA,TGTGCCTGGACAGGGGCCGAGGGGTATAATTCACCCCTCCACTTT,CAWTGAEGYNSPLHF
TRBV25-1,TRBJ2-7,NA,NA,TGTGCCAGCAGTGAGGCCGGGGGATCCTACGAGCAGTACTTC,CASSEAGGSYEQYF
TRBV7-2,TRBJ2-5,TRBD2,NA,TGTGCCAGCAGCCCCGGGGTAGCGGGGGGGCTGGAGACCCAGTACTTC,CASSPGVAGGLETQYF
TRBV15,TRBJ2-1,TRBD1,NA,TGTGCCACCCGTGGGACAGTCAGCAATGAGCAGTTCTTC,CATRGTVSNEQFF
TRBV29-1,TRBJ1-1,TRBD1,NA,TGCAGCGTTATTGGGGACAGGGAGAACACTGAAGCTTTCTTT,CSVIGDRENTEAFF
TRBV19,TRBJ2-5,NA,once,TGTGCCAGTAGCCGAAGCTACCAAGAGACCCAGTACTTC,CASSRSYQETQYF
TRBV6-5,TRBJ1-2,TRBD1,NA,TGTGCCAGCAGTTACTCTCCAGGGGGCAACGGCTACACCTTC,CASSYSPGGNGYTF
TRBV6-1,TRBJ2-5,NA,NA,TGTGCCAGCAGAAACGGGGAGGCCCAGTACTTC,CASRNGEAQYF
TRBV28,TRBJ1-1,TRBD1,NA,TGTGCCAGCAGCCTAGGACAGGGTCCCACTGAAGCTTTCTTT,CASSLGQGPTEAFF
TRBV5-6,TRBJ1-1,NA,NA,TGTGCCAGCAGCTACCCCAGGGTAAACACTGAAGCTTTCTTT,CASSYPRVNTEAFF
TRBV6-5,TRBJ2-3,TRBD2,NA,TGTGCCAGCAGTTCCCCTAGCGGGGTAACAGATACGCAGTATTTT,CASSSPSGVTDTQYF
TRBV4-1,TRBJ2-2,TRBD2,NA,TGCGCCAGCAGCCAAGTTCCGGGGGGGCCAACCGGGGAGCTGTTTTTT,CASSQVPGGPTGELFF
TRBV7-2,TRBJ2-5,TRBD1,NA,TGTGCCAGCAGCTCGATAGGACAGGGGGCTATCCAAGAGACCCAGTACTTC,CASSSIGQGAIQETQYF
TRBV18,TRBJ2-7,NA,NA,TGTGCCAGCTCACCAGGGCAGGCGTTCTACGAGCAGTACTTC,CASSPGQAFYEQYF
TRBV29-1,TRBJ2-2,TRBD2,NA,TGCAGCGTTGTAATAGCGGGAGGGCCTAACACCGGGGAGCTGTTTTTT,CSVVIAGGPNTGELFF
TRBV15,TRBJ2-7,TRBD1,NA,TGTGCCACCAGCAGAGGAGGCGGACAGGTGGCTACCTACGAGCAGTACTTC,CATSRGGGQVATYEQYF
TRBV19,TRBJ2-7,NA,NA,TGTGCCAGTAGTCACCGACAGGTCCGACTTAACGAGCAGTACTTC,CASSHRQVRLNEQYF
TRBV7-9,TRBJ2-1,TRBD2,few,TGTGCCAGCAGCTTAGGGACTAGCGGGAGTCAGAATGAGCAGTTCTTC,CASSLGTSGSQNEQFF
TRBV21-1,TRBJ1-1,NA,NA,TGTGCCAGCAGCAATGGACAGCTGAACACTGAAGCTTTCTTT,CASSNGQLNTEAFF
TRBV7-3,TRBJ2-1,NA,NA,TGTGCCAGCAGCTCCGACTCCAGCTCCTACAATGAGCAGTTCTTC,CASSSDSSSYNEQFF
TRBV19,TRBJ2-3,NA,NA,TGTGCCAGTAGCGCCTACAACAGCTTCACAGATACGCAGTATTTT,CASSAYNSFTDTQYF
TRBV28,TRBJ2-1,NA,NA,TGTGCCAGCAGTGAGCGGCCAAGCTACAATGAGCAGTTCTTC,CASSERPSYNEQFF
TRBV11-2,TRBJ2-7,TRBD2,NA,TGTGCCAGCAGTACGACTAGCGGGAGTGTTTACGAGCAGTACTTC,CASSTTSGSVYEQYF
TRBV14,TRBJ2-3,TRBD1,NA,TGTGCCAGCAGCCGACCACAGGGGGCACTCAGCACAGATACGCAGTATTTT,CASSRPQGALSTDTQYF
TRBV5-4,TRBJ1-1,NA,few,TGTGCCAGCAGCTTGGAACGGGGCACTGAAGCTTTCTTT,CASSLERGTEAFF
TRBV7-3,TRBJ1-3,NA,NA,TGTGCCAGCAGCTTAACGGGAGGGTCTGGAAACACCATATATTTT,CASSLTGGSGNTIYF
TRBV5-4,TRBJ2-3,NA,NA,TGTGCCAGCAGCCCCACAGGAACAGATACGCAGTATTTT,CASSPTGTDTQYF
TRBV6-6,TRBJ2-7,TRBD2,NA,TGTGCCAGCACCCTAGCGGGAAGTTACGAGCAGTACTTC,CASTLAGSYEQYF
TRBV7-3,TRBJ2-2,TRBD2,NA,TGTGCCAGCAGCGATTCCGCCGGGACTATGAACACCGGGGAGCTGTTTTTT,CASSDSAGTMNTGELFF